A single TCR beta chain is shown here with its context. In the study's own analysis: Amplification of reference gene primers provided the estimated nucleated cell counts. Profiling relied on immunoSEQ multiplex PCR, and the TCRdb table lists in-frame clones only, not all of them. That table is the source of V, J and clone size, and D and trimming were worked out from the DNA. The sample includes 50,000 to 85,000 clones, about 89% of them seen just once. These data belong to a study of blood T cell repertoires in COVID-19. For the study at large: COVID-19 samples collected from the United States, Italy and Spain covered acute and convalescent phases. Sample material is recorded as cDNA or gDNA derived from T cells, B-cell-depleted T cells, or PBMCs.

The V and J ends lost 5 bases and 7 bases respectively, with 17 bases between them. The CDR3 spans 15 residues. Germline CDR1 is SGHAT and CDR2 is FQDESV (reference sequence). The TCR sequence derives from a human donor in a cohort sampled during active COVID-19. This sequence joins TRBV11-1 and TRBJ1-4; perhaps TRBD1 as D (6 bases). Sequenced: peripheral blood. The CDR3 DNA is TGTGCCAGCAGCCATCGACAGGCCGGAGGTGAAAAACTGTTTTTT. It codes for CASSHRQAGGEKLFF.